This T cell receptor beta chain was profiled in a study of cytomegalovirus exposure and HLA in healthy donors (dated by TCRdb to the late 2010s). Regarding the research as a whole: In an earlier analysis of 587 of the donors, 276 Gb of sequence data and 95 million to 130 million unique TCR beta sequences from about 190 million T cells were reported. Every repertoire in the discovery cohort had been generated on one and the same sequencing platform. About 300 gigabases of sequencing data and approximately 91 million unique TCR sequences made up an early release that covered 500 to 650 HLA-typed donors. The study profiled the T cell repertoires of under 700 subjects by immunosequencing and related them to cytomegalovirus serostatus. A later genetic analysis used genome-wide SNP genotypes for about 65% of the roughly 670 donors, treating that subset as a discovery cohort. Class I and class II HLA loci were covered by the typing at four-digit resolution. The number of typed donors differed by locus: about 620-630 for A, B, C, DRB1 and DQB1; approximately 540 for DQA1; 600 to 610 for DPA1; and about 450 for DPB1. Across 300 to 400 genotyped donors of the cohort, an average of about 220,000 unique TCR beta nucleotide sequences per donor were sequenced, and roughly 18% of those sequences were non-productive. Roughly five DR-DQ haplotypes were handled as single units for association and clustering because linkage in the cohort was strong. To predict cytomegalovirus infection status, the study combined high-throughput TCR immunosequencing, statistical association of individual TCRs with disease status, and machine learning. To decide whether each TCR beta V gene segment behaved as functional or pseudogenic, an earlier analysis of over 500 of the donors relied on high-throughput TCR beta sequencing. The genetic ancestry cluster associated with self-reported Caucasian donors included 81% of the 398 genotyped donors. To study patterns of TCR occurrence, a later analysis re-analyzed previously published TCR beta repertoires from 666 donors and added high-resolution HLA genotyping. Donor age, sex, ethnicity and CMV serostatus were compiled together with the repertoire data. The study aimed to test whether cataloging public T cell receptors could reveal signatures of past pathogen exposure. In the later analysis, no new phenotypic data were used to find candidate immune exposures; instead, reliance was placed on TCR beta sequences and their occurrence across donors. Besides the first cohort of 666 subjects, a separate validation cohort made up of roughly 120 different subjects was used.

Library prep was done by the immunoSEQ multiplex PCR assay. For the multiplex PCR, a mixture combining 60 forward primers for TCR Vbeta segments and 13 reverse primers for TCR Jbeta segments was used. The CDR3 region of rearranged TCR beta genes was amplified from genomic DNA by a multiplex PCR assay. The Illumina HiSeq System was used to sequence the amplified TCR beta libraries as 87-base-pair reads. Per the source publication's procedure: A later analysis counted tens of millions of unique TCR beta chains across the 600 to 850 repertoires, and 9.5 million to 11 million of these chains were shared by at least two donors. Raw reads were error-corrected and collapsed into unique sequences by a nearest-neighbor algorithm in which closely related sequences were merged to remove PCR and sequencing errors. V, D and J gene segments were assigned by aligning CDR3 sequences to IMGT reference sequences. For a sequence to be retained, a match of at least six nucleotides was required to both a V gene segment and a J gene segment. A rearrangement counted as productive if the CDR3 had no stop codons and remained in frame with V and J, and every other rearrangement counted as non-productive. Following IMGT convention, CDR3 was defined as the stretch from the second conserved V-encoded cysteine to the conserved J-encoded phenylalanine. The earlier analysis of more than 450 of the donors excluded sequences that lacked an unambiguous match to a single V gene segment. An earlier analysis of fewer than 650 of the donors classified V segments as functional when productive rearrangements were above 56.7% and as segregating when the standard deviation between donors was above 5%. A statistical classification framework was developed to diagnose cytomegalovirus status using the catalog of TCR beta chain sequences. In a later analysis, TCR nucleotide sequences were compared against IMGT/GENE-DB human TR gene sequences so that V and J genes could be assigned. The TCRdist pipeline was used in a later analysis to assign CDR3 sequences and most-parsimonious VDJ recombination scenarios. In a later analysis, every TCR beta chain was defined by the combination of its CDR3 amino acid sequence and its V-gene family, and reads without a unique V-gene family were dropped. A later analysis removed several hundred highly shared, low-generation-probability nucleotide sequences to deal with suspected cross-contamination and a sequencing artifact. A later analysis calculated a clonal expansion index for each public chain from normalized within-repertoire ranks of inferred template counts. Generation probabilities in a later analysis came from a VDJ recombination model fitted to out-of-frame rearrangements, and those results were checked against IGoR. In a later analysis, TCR-TCR, TCR-HLA and TCR-CMV co-occurrence was scored with hypergeometric tests, and a repertoire-size bias correction was applied to TCR pairs. False discovery rates were estimated in a later analysis by permuting HLA or CMV assignments 20 times. In a later analysis, co-occurring TCRs were grouped using DBSCAN, and TCRdist sequence similarity was added for clustering within HLA-allele-positive subsets. Repertoires with fewer than 30,000 or more than 120,000 public chains, plus five repertoires with anomalous nucleotide sharing, were excluded from co-occurrence clustering. TCRdb took this table from immuneACCESS and kept in-frame rearrangements with V and J called. Such tables lack part of the clones; where checked against another copy, unresolved V genes explain under half of the gap, and the rest is unexplained. The V and J calls and the clone size are those of that table, but D and trimming were determined from the DNA. This sample has fewer than 250,000 clones in its table, and about 85% of those were observed once. Jointly, the top ten make up about 10% of the sample.

Its CDR3 holds 14 amino acids, cysteine through phenylalanine. CDR3 DNA is the only sequence kept; it has 42 bases, read in frame from the first base. The junction shows trimming of 6 bases on V and 6 bases on J, plus 16 bases between the germline ends. CDR1 and CDR2, per the germline V gene (reference sequence), are MNHEY and SMNVEV. Points the paper makes about the study in general: Some IMGT-functional V segments, including TRBV6-2 and TRBV6-3, could not be told apart with the 87-base-pair reads, so those segments were excluded. CMV serostatus was the only immune exposure information available for the cohort. When HLA alleles, especially DR and DQ, strongly co-occurred, TCR associations were difficult to assign to individual alleles. An association between a missense DCLRE1C variant and V-gene and J-gene trimming of TCR beta chains was found in a later genetic analysis and replicated in an independent cohort. Broadly in line with IMGT annotations, most TCR beta V segments showed up in productive rearrangements about 87% or about 30% of the time in an earlier analysis of 587 of the donors. A total of fewer than 200 TCR beta chains were listed by the study as associated with cytomegalovirus. A later analysis associated 15,000 or so TCR beta sequences with specific HLA alleles at a false discovery rate of 0.05. Cytomegalovirus status was reported to be diagnosed by the classifier with high specificity and sensitivity in both the original and validation cohorts. According to a later analysis, most CMV-associated TCR beta chains appeared to be HLA-restricted, and the HLA associations seemed to be driven largely by CMV exposure. The authors suggested that the approach could potentially be extended to other disease states and immunological phenotypes. A cluster of highly shared sequence variants was judged likely to be a technical artifact of the sequencing pipeline. Presence/absence analyses assumed roughly uniform sequencing depth across donors, an assumption that may not hold. Compared with the 666-donor mean, donors in an Asian-associated ancestry cluster had fewer N-insertions in productive TCRs, according to a later genetic analysis. Several of the top co-occurrence clusters appeared to be linked to parvovirus B19, influenza, CMV and Epstein-Barr virus, according to a later analysis. In vitro tests confirmed that a few of the cytomegalovirus-associated TCR beta chains recognize cytomegalovirus antigens. Because counts were too low, around 18 rarely observed V segments, including chromosome 9 orphons, were left out of the earlier analysis of 587 of the donors. Correlated functional status among segregating V segments might reflect linkage disequilibrium, but an unknown experimental factor could not be ruled out. Most TCR sequences were seen in very few donors, while some public TCRs were found in many individuals. Because some donors lacked HLA typing at each locus, the association tests relied only on the typed subset. This cohort had only TCR beta chains sequenced, and the lack of alpha or paired-chain data limited which features could be detected. A further reported finding was that TCR beta sequences accurately predicted the HLA-A and HLA-B alleles for most subjects in the first cohort. According to a later analysis, TCR association rates differed among HLA loci, with DRB1 alleles showing the most associated TCRs and HLA-C alleles showing the fewest. In a later analysis, HLA-associated TCR beta chains were found to be more clonally expanded and to have lower generation probabilities than equally common non-associated chains.

Remarks on this clone: Its antigen target is currently unknown. No base quality values were provided; no much bigger clone lies one nucleotide off.

The cohort comprised fewer than 700 healthy bone marrow donors. Cohort members were all nominally healthy when sampled, although unrecorded immune exposures were likely present. The donor tested CMV seropositive and was one of the 289 seropositive cohort members. Each donor provided a peripheral blood sample, and peripheral blood mononuclear cells were used for TCR beta sequencing. The Qiagen DNeasy Blood Extraction Kit was used to extract genomic DNA from the blood cell samples. The chain was built from TRBV27 and TRBJ2-3, with the D gene call left open. This clonotype was sampled from a woman aged 50 to 60 in good health and CMV-seropositive. Source material: PBMCs. For the CDR3, the sequence is CASSFYPARDTQYF. The DNA is as follows: TGTGCCAGCAGCTTCTATCCCGCCCGGGATACGCAGTATTTT.